This T cell receptor beta chain appears in the sequencing data of a study of blood T cell repertoires in COVID-19. Study-wide background: Specimens from acute and convalescent COVID-19 originated in the United States, Italy and Spain.

The protocol was immunoSEQ multiplex PCR, while the TCRdb copy is restricted to in-frame clones and leaves out a portion. The sample has about 64,000 clones; roughly 78% are singletons. This clone was found a few times. The germline V gene encodes CDR1 MDHEN and CDR2 SYDVKM. Trimming cost V 7 bases and J 4 bases, with 16 bases left between them. The CDR3 has 14 amino acids. The rearrangement links TRBV28 to TRBJ1-2, with D possibly TRBD1 on 5 matching bases. The clonotype comes from a man in his sixties with COVID-19, enrolled during active disease. The sample taken for sequencing was peripheral blood. The chain's CDR3 is CASIGGSRVYGYTF. CDR3 in DNA: TGTGCCAGCATCGGGGGGTCTCGGGTCTATGGCTACACCTTC.